The 30 T cell receptor beta chains reported below all come from one sample, sequenced in a study of long-term antiretroviral therapy in people with HIV. Sequencing relied on immunoSEQ assay v3.0, run at survey level. Sequencing used immunoSEQ multiplex PCR; TCRdb keeps in-frame clones, though not all of them. This table has about 28,000 clones, just over 90% appearing once. Source: unsorted PBMCs, taken 3.1 years after starting antiretroviral therapy. Every receptor here comes from a man in his late teens or twenties with HIV.

This chain joins TRBV7-2 and TRBJ2-2; 8 positions match TRBD2. Trimming removed 5 bases from V and 6 bases from J; junction bases left unmatched: 11. The CDR3 runs to 16 residues. CDR1 is SGHTA and CDR2 is FQGNSA in the germline V gene. The CDR3 loop is CASSMRLAPLPGELFF. The CDR3 DNA sequence: TGTGCCAGCAGCATGAGACTAGCGCCTCTCCCCGGGGAGCTGTTTTTT. The full variable domain, in which reference TRBV7-2 and TRBJ2-2 provide the parts outside the CDR3, is GAGVSQSPSNKVTEKGKDVELRCDPISGHTALYWYRQSLGQGLEFLIYFQGNSAPDKSGLPSDRFSAERTGGSVSTLTIQRTQQEDSAVYLCASSMRLAPLPGELFFGEGSRLTVL.

V and J are TRBV13 and TRBJ2-1, with D tentatively TRBD1 (6 bases). The V end was cut by 0 bases, the J end by 8 bases, with 8 bases between. The germline gives CDR1 PRHDT, CDR2 FYEKMQ (reference sequence). This CDR3 spans 13 amino acids. The CDR3 region has the DNA TGTGCCAGCAGCTTAGGAGGGGGTTATGAGCAGTTCTTC. It encodes CASSLGGGYEQFF.

The chain is built from TRBV27 and TRBJ2-7; the D gene is possibly TRBD1 (6 bases). Germline CDR1 is MNHEY and CDR2 is SMNVEV (reference sequence). Trimming pared 8 bases from V and 5 bases from J, leaving 25 bases between. CDR3 length: 16 residues. In DNA form, the CDR3 reads TGTGCCAGCTCCCCACCAGGGGCGATGAGGGCGGACGAGCAGTACTTC. It encodes CASSPPGAMRADEQYF.

This chain's CDR3 is CASSQEGEVTDTQYF. CDR3 bases: TGTGCCAGCAGCCAAGAGGGCGAGGTCACAGATACGCAGTATTTT. The J gene is TRBJ2-3, the V gene TRBV4-2; D not certain. The CDR3 runs to 15 residues. Germline loops: CDR1 LGHNA, CDR2 YNFKEQ. Trimming removed 0 bases at V and 2 bases at J, with 9 bases between.

The rearrangement uses TRBV9 and TRBJ1-3; tentative D call: TRBD1 (5 bases). V was clipped by 0 bases and J by 0 bases, with 10 bases between them. Germline CDR1 reads SGDLS; CDR2 reads YYNGEE. The length of the CDR3 is 16 residues. This CDR3 is CASSVDRDLSGNTIYF. CDR3 sequence (DNA): TGTGCCAGCAGCGTAGACCGGGACCTCTCTGGAAACACCATATATTTT.

V and J are TRBV7-9 and TRBJ1-1; D is unresolved. In germline, CDR1 is SEHNR, CDR2 FQNEAQ (reference sequence). The ends were cut back, 3 bases at V and 1 base at J, with 12 bases in the middle. The CDR3 is made up of 15 amino acids. The CDR3 here is CASSFGNLQNTEAFF. The CDR3 region has the DNA TGTGCCAGCAGCTTTGGAAACCTTCAGAACACTGAAGCTTTCTTT.

The chain is built from TRBV4-1 and TRBJ2-1; a possible D gene is TRBD2 (6 bases). The CDR3 totals 13 residues. In germline, CDR1 is MGHRA, CDR2 YSYEKL. V was shortened by 4 bases and J by 7 bases, with 11 bases between the two germline ends. CDR3 sequence reads: CASSLAEVNEQFF. As DNA, the CDR3 is TGCGCCAGCAGCCTAGCGGAGGTGAATGAGCAGTTCTTC.

The chain joins TRBV7-2 to TRBJ1-1; possibly TRBD1 for D (6 bases). The V gene's germline CDR1 is SGHTA and CDR2 FQGNSA. The CDR3 runs 16 residues. Trimming stripped 5 bases from V and 0 bases from J, with 16 bases between. CDR3 residues: CASSHDRFFVNTEAFF. For the CDR3, the DNA is TGTGCCAGCAGCCACGACAGGTTCTTTGTGAACACTGAAGCTTTCTTT.

The chain employs TRBV4-3 and TRBJ2-2; the D gene is possibly TRBD1 (6 bases). Trimming stripped 6 bases from V and 6 bases from J, with 8 bases between. CDR3 length: 12 residues. CDR1 and CDR2 from the germline V gene are LGHNA and YSLEER. The DNA for the CDR3 is TGCGCCAGCAGACAGGGATCCGGGGAGCTGTTTTTT. It specifies CASRQGSGELFF.

The chain has TRBV9 and TRBJ1-4; the match to TRBD1 covers 8 bases. CDR3 length: 18 amino acids. The germline V gene encodes CDR1 SGDLS and CDR2 YYNGEE. J gave up 3 bases and V 4 bases, and 14 bases lay outside the gene matches. This CDR3 is CASSIGQGAIQANEKLFF. CDR3 bases: TGTGCCAGCAGCATCGGACAGGGAGCTATCCAGGCTAATGAAAAACTGTTTTTT. The whole variable domain, filled in from reference TRBV9 and TRBJ1-4, reads DSGVTQTPKHLITATGQRVTLRCSPRSGDLSVYWYQQSLDQGLQFLIQYYNGEERAKGNILERFSAQQFPDLHSELNLSSLELGDSALYFCASSIGQGAIQANEKLFFGSGTQLSVL.

By share, this clone counts as medium-sized. The CDR3 loop is CASSFGLLRPEGAFF. Written as DNA, the CDR3 is TGTGCCAGCAGCTTCGGTTTGTTGAGACCCGAGGGCGCTTTCTTT. The genes are TRBV7-9 and TRBJ1-1; D is uncertain. Germline CDR1 reads SEHNR; CDR2 reads FQNEAQ (reference sequence). The CDR3 is 15 residues long. The ends were cut back, 3 bases at V and 11 bases at J, with 22 bases in the middle.

The chain recombines TRBV7-9 with TRBJ2-2, with D unclear. This CDR3 is 12 amino acids long. V gave up 8 bases and J gave up 8 bases, with 12 bases separating them. Germline V gene sequence: CDR1 SEHNR, CDR2 FQNEAQ (reference sequence). CDR3 in DNA: TGTGCCAGCTACTCGACCCGGGGGGAGCTGTTTTTT. Protein: CASYSTRGELFF.

The V and J genes are TRBV9 and TRBJ2-5, with D perhaps TRBD2 (5 bases). The V end was cut by 0 bases, the J end by 7 bases, with 10 bases between. Germline V CDR1 and CDR2: SGDLS, YYNGEE. This CDR3 has 13 amino acids. For the CDR3, the DNA is TGTGCCAGCAGCGTAGGAGGGTTCGGGACCCAGTACTTC. Translating gives CASSVGGFGTQYF.

V and J are TRBV10-2 and TRBJ2-1; 10 positions agree with TRBD2. V gave up 4 bases and J gave up 7 bases; unmatched junction bases: 7. The CDR3 is 15 residues long. Per germline, CDR1 WSHSY and CDR2 SAAADI. The CDR3 bases are TGCGCCAGCAGTGCTGCTAGCGGGAGTAGAAATGAGCAGTTCTTC. It is translated as CASSAASGSRNEQFF.

The rearrangement links TRBV6-1 to TRBJ1-1, with TRBD1 matching 11 bases. From germline, CDR1 is MNHNS and CDR2 SASEGT. The V segment lost 7 bases and the J segment 5 bases; nucleotides outside the gene matches: 9. The CDR3 consists of 15 residues. CDR3 DNA sequence: TGTGCCAGCACCGGACAGGGGGCAAGGTGGACTGAAGCTTTCTTT. It is translated as CASTGQGARWTEAFF.

This chain connects TRBV25-1 to TRBJ1-4; D call uncertain. The germline V gene encodes CDR1 MGHDK and CDR2 SYGVNS. The CDR3 is 15 residues long. Deletions cut 3 bases from V and 7 bases from J, with 15 bases between. The CDR3 DNA follows: TGTGCCAGCAGTGATATGCGCGCCACGGCTGAAAAACTGTTTTTT. It translates to CASSDMRATAEKLFF. The variable domain in full, with the rest retrieved from reference TRBV25-1 and TRBJ1-4, is EADIYQTPRYLVIGTGKKITLECSQTMGHDKMYWYQQDPGMELHLIHYSYGVNSTEKGDLSSESTVSRIRTEHFPLTLESARPSHTSQYLCASSDMRATAEKLFFGSGTQLSVL.

This chain links TRBV4-3 with TRBJ2-7; D is uncertain. V lost 1 base, J lost 0 bases, and 10 bases lay in between. Germline V gene lookup returns CDR1 LGHNA and CDR2 YSLEER. This CDR3 spans 15 amino acids. The CDR3 region is CASSQGPQLSYEQYF. Written as DNA, the CDR3 is TGCGCCAGCAGCCAAGGCCCACAACTCTCCTACGAGCAGTACTTC.

Written as DNA, the CDR3 is TGTGCCAGCAGCTTAGCGTGGAGCACTGAAGCTTTCTTT. This translates into CASSLAWSTEAFF. The V gene is TRBV7-9, the J gene TRBJ1-1; D remains ambiguous. V lost 0 bases to trimming and J lost 4 bases, with 6 bases between them. The CDR3 has 13 amino acids. Germline CDR1 SEHNR, CDR2 FQNEAQ (reference sequence).

This rearrangement joins TRBV7-2 to TRBJ1-5, with no clear D. This CDR3 contains 15 residues. V lost 5 bases, J lost 4 bases, and 15 bases lay in between. CDR1 and CDR2 from the germline V gene are SGHTA and FQGNSA. Written as DNA, the CDR3 is TGTGCCAGCAGCCCAAACGCCGGGCGGAATCAGCCCCAGCATTTT. It translates to CASSPNAGRNQPQHF. Filled out from reference TRBV7-2 and TRBJ1-5, the complete variable domain reads GAGVSQSPSNKVTEKGKDVELRCDPISGHTALYWYRQSLGQGLEFLIYFQGNSAPDKSGLPSDRFSAERTGGSVSTLTIQRTQQEDSAVYLCASSPNAGRNQPQHFGDGTRLSIL.

V usage is TRBV6-1 and J usage is TRBJ1-3; D not resolved. The ends were cut back, 4 bases at V and 8 bases at J, with 9 bases in the middle. CDR1 and CDR2 (germline): MNHNS, SASEGT. The CDR3 length is 12 residues. The CDR3 here is CASSGVLDTIYF. The CDR3 DNA sequence: TGTGCCAGCAGTGGAGTCCTGGACACCATATATTTT.

The rearrangement joins TRBV7-9 to TRBJ1-1, with D tentatively TRBD1 (6 bases). CDR1 is SEHNR and CDR2 is FQNEAQ in the germline V gene (reference sequence). The CDR3 extends over 11 amino acids. With 11 bases removed from V and 4 bases from J, the gap between germline ends came to 11 bases. This chain's CDR3 is CAFWTVTEAFF. The DNA for the CDR3 is TGTGCCTTTTGGACAGTCACTGAAGCTTTCTTT.

This chain links TRBV6-6 with TRBJ2-6; D is ambiguous. The CDR3 runs 15 residues. CDR1 MNHNY and CDR2 SVGAGI come from the germline V gene (reference sequence). V was trimmed by 3 bases and J by 4 bases, leaving 10 bases between them. The CDR3 loop reads CASSYRGLGANVLTF. The CDR3 DNA follows: TGTGCCAGCAGTTATAGAGGTCTGGGGGCCAACGTCCTGACTTTC.

This chain uses TRBV2 with TRBJ2-7, with a weak D call TRBD2 (7 bases). Germline CDR1 and CDR2: SNHLY and FYNNEI. The CDR3 extends over 14 amino acids. The V end lost 4 bases, the J end lost 5 bases, and 15 bases lay between the germline ends. The chain's CDR3 is CASSGHGGANEQYF. The CDR3 DNA reads TGTGCCAGCAGTGGTCATGGGGGGGCCAACGAGCAGTACTTC.

The V call is TRBV29-1, the J call TRBJ1-2, with 7 nucleotides matching TRBD1. Germline CDR1 reads SQVTM; CDR2 reads ANQGSEA. The V gene end was trimmed by 3 bases and the J gene end by 10 bases; junction bases not matched to a gene: 17. CDR3 length: 15 residues. The CDR3 DNA is TGCAGCGTTGACTACAGGGGAGGGGGCGAGAGGGACTACACCTTC. Protein sequence: CSVDYRGGGERDYTF. The full variable domain, with the rest looked up from reference TRBV29-1 and TRBJ1-2, is SAVISQKPSRDICQRGTSLTIQCQVDSQVTMMFWYRQQPGQSLTLIATANQGSEATYESGFVIDKFPISRPNLTFSTLTVSNMSPEDSSIYLCSVDYRGGGERDYTFGSGTRLTVV.

The chain couples TRBV4-1 to TRBJ2-3, with TRBD2 matching 8 bases. The CDR3 has 17 amino acids. The ends lost 5 bases at V and 2 bases at J; junction bases unmatched: 12. The germline gives CDR1 MGHRA, CDR2 YSYEKL. The CDR3, as DNA: TGCGCCAGCAGCAAAGGGGAGGGACTAGTTGTCACAGATACGCAGTATTTT. Translation gives CASSKGEGLVVTDTQYF.

This chain's CDR3 is CASSLYSGGTGVETQYF. The CDR3, as DNA: TGTGCCAGCAGCTTATATTCTGGAGGGACTGGGGTAGAGACCCAGTACTTC. The V call is TRBV7-9, the J call TRBJ2-5; D perhaps matches TRBD2 (6 bases). Trimming removed 2 bases at V and 4 bases at J, with 20 bases between. CDR1 and CDR2 from the germline V gene are SEHNR and FQNEAQ (reference sequence). The CDR3 has 17 residues.

The rearrangement uses TRBV4-2 and TRBJ2-7, with D possibly matching TRBD2 (6 bases). Per germline, CDR1 LGHNA and CDR2 YNFKEQ. The CDR3 consists of 17 residues. Trimming took 0 bases from V and 2 from J, leaving 17 bases between them. CDR3 DNA: TGTGCCAGCAGCCAAGATCTGGGCGGGACGTCCCCCTACGAGCAGTACTTC. Translating it yields CASSQDLGGTSPYEQYF.

The gene calls are TRBV11-2 and TRBJ2-5; the match to TRBD2 covers 12 bases. CDR3 length: 17 amino acids. Germline loops: CDR1 SGHAT, CDR2 FQNNGV. V lost 2 bases and J lost 8; bases outside the gene matches: 12. Here the CDR3 reads CASSLTSGGLIPSTQYF. CDR3 nucleotides: TGTGCCAGCAGCTTAACTAGCGGGGGGCTGATCCCTTCAACCCAGTACTTC.

This chain links TRBV27 with TRBJ2-2; D unclear. Trimming cost V 3 bases and J 6 bases, with 2 bases left between them. CDR1 and CDR2 (germline): MNHEY, SMNVEV (reference sequence). The CDR3 spans 11 residues. CDR3 in DNA: TGTGCCAGCAGTTTGGCCGGGGAGCTGTTTTTT. As protein: CASSLAGELFF.

This CDR3 is CASSDLLTDTQYF. The CDR3 DNA is TGTGCCAGCAGCGACTTACTCACAGATACGCAGTATTTT. V usage is TRBV9 and J usage is TRBJ2-3, with unresolved D. Germline loops: CDR1 SGDLS, CDR2 YYNGEE. The CDR3 extends over 13 amino acids. With 3 bases removed from V and 2 bases from J, the gap between germline ends came to 7 bases.